The rows below give T cell receptor beta chains drawn from one sample of a study of T-cell reconstitution after alpha-beta-depleted transplantation in children. TCRdb passed the PCR reads through MiXCR, listing each CDR3 protein once. Of approximately 400,000 distinct CDR3 sequences detected, approximately 10% appear once; the ten largest clones hold roughly 6%. Sequencing used PBMCs from the stem cell graft donor, obtained from the stem cell graft. The receptor source for this set is a human donor who donated a stem cell graft to a child with acute myeloid leukemia. CDR3s include the opening cysteine and the closing phenylalanine or tryptophan. A D gene is named only where the DNA matches it firmly. Part of the rows lack a size; the others show once, few, many or a class for expanded clones.

TRBV7-2	TRBJ1-5	-	once	17	TGTGCCAGCAGCTTAGGCGCGACAGCGGCTAGCAATCAGCCCCAGCATTTT	CASSLGATAASNQPQHF
TRBV27	TRBJ2-7	TRBD2	-	15	TGTGCCAGCAGTTGGACTAGCTCAAGCTCCTACGAGCAGTACTTC	CASSWTSSSSYEQYF
TRBV20-1	TRBJ1-2	TRBD1	-	13	TGCAGTGCTAGAGGGACAGGGGACTATGGCTACACCTTC	CSARGTGDYGYTF
TRBV20-1	TRBJ2-5	-	few	12	TGCAGTGCTCCGGACAGTCAAGAGACCCAGTACTTC	CSAPDSQETQYF
TRBV10-2	TRBJ2-1	TRBD2	many	17	TGCGCCAGCAGTGATAGGCTAGCGGGGGGATCCTACAATGAGCAGTTCTTC	CASSDRLAGGSYNEQFF
TRBV18	TRBJ1-2	-	few	12	TGTGCCAGCTCAGTTCAGCGAGCCGGCTACACCTTC	CASSVQRAGYTF
TRBV25-1	TRBJ2-1	TRBD2	many	19	TGTGCCAGCAGTCCGGGACTAGCGGGAGGTGGGGGCTCCTACAATGAGCAGTTCTTC	CASSPGLAGGGGSYNEQFF
TRBV29-1	TRBJ1-1	-	-	12	TGCAGCGTTGACAGGGGCGACACTGAAGCTTTCTTT	CSVDRGDTEAFF
TRBV3-1	TRBJ2-3	-	few	14	TGTGCCAGCAGCCAAGTGGATCAGTCAGATACGCAGTATTTT	CASSQVDQSDTQYF
TRBV6-2/TRBV6-3	TRBJ2-1	TRBD2	few	16	TGTGCCAGCAGAGAAGGGGGCGGGAGGGCCGGGGATGAGCAGTTCTTC	CASREGGGRAGDEQFF
TRBV5-1	TRBJ2-1	TRBD1	few	14	TGCGCCAGCAGCCCCGGACAGGGGGCAGGCGAGCAGTTCTTC	CASSPGQGAGEQFF
TRBV12-3/TRBV12-4	TRBJ1-3	-	-	17	TGTGCCAGCAGTTTAACCCCCAGCCGGAGCTCTGGAAACACCATATATTTT	CASSLTPSRSSGNTIYF
TRBV27	TRBJ1-3	-	few	15	TGTGCCAGCAGTCCGCTACAGGGAGCTGGAAACACCATATATTTT	CASSPLQGAGNTIYF
TRBV20-1	TRBJ2-2	-	few	13	TGCAGTGCTAGAGTAAAAGGGACCGGGGAGCTGTTTTTT	CSARVKGTGELFF
TRBV20-1	TRBJ2-3	TRBD2	few	16	TGCAGTGCTAGAGTTTGGACTAGCGGTAGCACAGATACGCAGTATTTT	CSARVWTSGSTDTQYF